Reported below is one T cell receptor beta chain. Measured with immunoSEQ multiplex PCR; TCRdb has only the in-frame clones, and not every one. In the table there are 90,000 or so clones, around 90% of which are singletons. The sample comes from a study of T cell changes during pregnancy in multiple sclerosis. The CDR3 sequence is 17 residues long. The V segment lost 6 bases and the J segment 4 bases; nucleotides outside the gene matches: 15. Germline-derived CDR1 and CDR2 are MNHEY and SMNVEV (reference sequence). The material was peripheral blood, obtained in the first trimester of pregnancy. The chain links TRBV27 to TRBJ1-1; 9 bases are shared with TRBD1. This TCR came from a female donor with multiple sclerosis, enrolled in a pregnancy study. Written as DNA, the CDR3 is TGTGCCAGCAGCCAACTCCCGGGACAGGGCTGGCGCACTGAAGCTTTCTTT. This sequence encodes CASSQLPGQGWRTEAFF.